These 7 T cell receptor beta chains were sequenced from one sample in a study of blood T cell repertoires in COVID-19. Here immunoSEQ multiplex PCR was the method, and the copy in TCRdb shows in-frame clones only, minus some. The data show fewer than 300,000 clones, with 85% seen just once and 2% to 3% held by the top ten. The material sequenced was PBMCs or T cells enriched from blood (not recorded which). The receptors shown here come from a woman aged 45-60 years who had recovered from COVID-19.

The genes are TRBV19 and TRBJ2-3; perhaps TRBD1 as D (6 bases). V was trimmed by 7 bases and J by 8 bases, leaving 19 bases between them. The CDR3 has 14 amino acids. Germline CDR1 is LNHDA and CDR2 is SQIVND (reference sequence). The CDR3 here is CASTLTGTGFTQYF. The CDR3 DNA reads TGTGCCAGTACCCTAACAGGGACCGGTTTTACGCAGTATTTT.

The chain uses TRBV20-1 and TRBJ2-1; 7 nucleotides match TRBD2. The CDR3 extends over 15 amino acids. Trimming at V came to 3 bases and at J to 0 bases, leaving 5 bases not matched to a gene. The V gene's germline CDR1 is DFQATT and CDR2 SNEGSKA (reference sequence). The CDR3 sequence is CSASQGGSSYNEQFF. Here the CDR3 DNA reads TGCAGTGCTAGTCAGGGCGGGAGCTCCTACAATGAGCAGTTCTTC.

V usage is TRBV5-6 and J usage is TRBJ1-4; D is possibly TRBD1 (5 bases). V lost 0 bases and J lost 7, with 7 bases in between. This CDR3 is 13 amino acids long. Per germline, CDR1 SGHDT and CDR2 YYEEEE. The CDR3: CASSLVGVEKLFF. Written as DNA, the CDR3 is TGTGCCAGCAGCTTGGTAGGGGTTGAAAAACTGTTTTTT.

The CDR3 sequence: CASNPGYNYGYTF. CDR3 nucleotides: TGTGCCAGTAACCCGGGATATAACTATGGCTACACCTTC. J is TRBJ1-2 and V is TRBV19; D is unresolved. This CDR3 region has 13 residues. From germline, CDR1 is LNHDA and CDR2 SQIVND (reference sequence). V was cut by 7 bases and J by 1 base, with 10 bases left in between.

This CDR3 reads CASSAGTGFYEQYF. The CDR3 DNA sequence: TGCGCCAGCAGCGCCGGAACAGGGTTCTACGAGCAGTACTTC. This chain joins TRBV5-1 and TRBJ2-7, with D perhaps matching TRBD1 (6 bases). Trimming took 4 bases from V and 3 from J, leaving 14 bases between them. Germline V CDR1 and CDR2: SGHRS, YFSETQ. This CDR3 has 14 amino acids. The whole variable domain, remainder taken from reference TRBV5-1 and TRBJ2-7, is KAGVTQTPRYLIKTRGQQVTLSCSPISGHRSVSWYQQTPGQGLQFLFEYFSETQRNKGNFPGRFSGRQFSNSRSEMNVSTLELGDSALYLCASSAGTGFYEQYFGPGTRLTVT.

V is TRBV7-2 and J is TRBJ2-5; 7 nucleotides match TRBD1. V trimming: 3 bases; J trimming: 4 bases; junction bases outside the gene matches: 2. Germline assignment: CDR1 SGHTA and CDR2 FQGNSA. The length of the CDR3 is 13 residues. CDR3 loop: CASSFKGAETQYF. The CDR3 DNA reads TGTGCCAGCAGCTTTAAGGGGGCAGAGACCCAGTACTTC.

The chain carries TRBV14 and TRBJ1-3; 7 bases are a match to TRBD1. J gave up 1 base and V 4 bases, and 4 bases lay outside the gene matches. The germline V gene has CDR1 SGHDN and CDR2 FVKESK. The CDR3 runs to 15 residues. As DNA, the CDR3 is TGTGCCAGCAGCCGCCTACAGGGGTCTGGAAACACCATATATTTT. As protein: CASSRLQGSGNTIYF.